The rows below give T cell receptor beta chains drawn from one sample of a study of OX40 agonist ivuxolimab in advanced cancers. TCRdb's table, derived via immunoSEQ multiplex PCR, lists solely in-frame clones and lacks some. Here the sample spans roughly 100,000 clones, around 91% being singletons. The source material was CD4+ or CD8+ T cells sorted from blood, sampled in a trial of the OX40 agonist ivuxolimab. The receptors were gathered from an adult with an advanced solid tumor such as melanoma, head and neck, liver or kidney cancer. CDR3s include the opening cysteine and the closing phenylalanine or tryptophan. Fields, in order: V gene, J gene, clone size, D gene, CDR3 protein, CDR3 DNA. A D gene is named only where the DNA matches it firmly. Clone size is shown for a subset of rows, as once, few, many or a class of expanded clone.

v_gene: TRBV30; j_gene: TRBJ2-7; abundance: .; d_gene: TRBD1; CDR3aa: CAWRTGLHEQYF; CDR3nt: TGTGCCTGGAGGACAGGGCTCCACGAGCAGTACTTC
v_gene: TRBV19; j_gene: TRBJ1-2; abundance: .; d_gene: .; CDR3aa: CASSLTAREFGYTF; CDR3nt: TGTGCCAGTAGTTTGACGGCCAGGGAGTTCGGCTACACCTTC
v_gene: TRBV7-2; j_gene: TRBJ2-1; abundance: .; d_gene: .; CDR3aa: CASSFGRGTAYNEQFF; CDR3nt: TGTGCCAGCAGCTTTGGGAGAGGAACGGCATACAATGAGCAGTTCTTC
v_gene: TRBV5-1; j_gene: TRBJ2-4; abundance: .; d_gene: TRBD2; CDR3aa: CASSLPRGEGAKNIQYF; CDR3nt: TGCGCCAGCAGCCTCCCCCGTGGGGAGGGGGCCAAAAACATTCAGTACTTC
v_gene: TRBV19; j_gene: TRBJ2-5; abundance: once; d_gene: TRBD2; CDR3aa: CASSPGLAGANQETQYF; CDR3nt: TGTGCCAGTAGTCCGGGACTAGCGGGAGCGAACCAAGAGACCCAGTACTTC
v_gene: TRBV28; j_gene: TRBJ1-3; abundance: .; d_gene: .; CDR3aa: CASSFSGNTIYF; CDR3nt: TGTGCCAGCAGTTTCTCTGGAAACACCATATATTTT
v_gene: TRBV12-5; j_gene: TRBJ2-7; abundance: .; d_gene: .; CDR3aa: CASGLVYRDSSSYEQYF; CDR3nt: TGTGCTAGTGGTTTGGTTTACCGGGACTCAAGCTCCTACGAGCAGTACTTC
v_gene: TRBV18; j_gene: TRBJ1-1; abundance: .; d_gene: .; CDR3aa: CASSPRAYPEAFF; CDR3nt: TGTGCCAGCTCACCACGGGCGTACCCTGAAGCTTTCTTT
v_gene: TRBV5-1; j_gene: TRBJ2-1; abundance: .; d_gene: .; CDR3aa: CASSSGDLYNEQFF; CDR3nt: TGCGCCAGCAGCTCGGGGGATCTCTACAATGAGCAGTTCTTC
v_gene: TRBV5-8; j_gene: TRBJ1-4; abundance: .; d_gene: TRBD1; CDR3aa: CASSDGTATTNEKLFF; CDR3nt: TGTGCCAGCAGCGATGGGACAGCGACAACTAATGAAAAACTGTTTTTT
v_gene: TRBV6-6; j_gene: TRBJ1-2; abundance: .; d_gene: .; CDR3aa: CASRYLYGYTF; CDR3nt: TGTGCCAGCCGTTACCTCTATGGCTACACCTTC
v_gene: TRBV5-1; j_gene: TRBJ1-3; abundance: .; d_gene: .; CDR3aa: CASSPLDGTGNTIYF; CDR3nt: TGCGCCAGCAGCCCTCTGGACGGTACCGGAAACACCATATATTTT
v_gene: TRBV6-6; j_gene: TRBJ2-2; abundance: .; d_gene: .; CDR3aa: CASDRQVSTGELFF; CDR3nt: TGTGCCAGTGACCGACAGGTCTCCACCGGGGAGCTGTTTTTT
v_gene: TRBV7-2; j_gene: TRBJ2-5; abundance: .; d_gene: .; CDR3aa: CASSSGGPSSGTQYF; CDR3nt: TGTGCCAGCAGCTCTGGGGGACCGAGTTCTGGGACCCAGTACTTC
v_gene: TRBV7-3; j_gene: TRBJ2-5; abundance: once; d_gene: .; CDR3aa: CASSPRGTPRKTQYF; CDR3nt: TGTGCCAGCAGCCCCCGGGGAACCCCCCGGAAGACCCAGTACTTC
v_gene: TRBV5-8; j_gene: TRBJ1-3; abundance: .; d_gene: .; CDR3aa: CASSNIRQTSIYF; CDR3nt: TGTGCCAGCAGCAATATCAGACAGACCTCCATATATTTT
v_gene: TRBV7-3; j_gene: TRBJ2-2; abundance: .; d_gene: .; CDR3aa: CASSLQPGGLATGELFF; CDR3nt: TGTGCCAGCAGCTTACAGCCCGGCGGGCTCGCCACCGGGGAGCTGTTTTTT
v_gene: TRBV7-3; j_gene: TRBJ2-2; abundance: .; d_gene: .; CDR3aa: CASRQGGHLGGELFF; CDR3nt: TGTGCCAGCCGCCAAGGTGGGCATCTCGGCGGGGAGCTGTTTTTT
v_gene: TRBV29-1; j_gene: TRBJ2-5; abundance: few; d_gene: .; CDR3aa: CSTKDGGETQYF; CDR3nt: TGCAGCACTAAGGACGGAGGGGAGACCCAGTACTTC
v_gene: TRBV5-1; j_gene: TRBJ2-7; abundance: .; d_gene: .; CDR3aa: CASSLYGESYEQYF; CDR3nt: TGCGCCAGCAGCTTGTATGGTGAATCCTACGAGCAGTACTTC
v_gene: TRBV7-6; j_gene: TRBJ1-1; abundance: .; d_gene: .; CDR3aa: CASSFGGGRLNTEAFF; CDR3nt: TGTGCCAGCAGCTTCGGAGGGGGAAGGTTGAACACTGAAGCTTTCTTT
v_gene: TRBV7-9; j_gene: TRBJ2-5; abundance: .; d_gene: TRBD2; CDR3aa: CASSAPGGETQYF; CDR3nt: TGTGCCAGCAGCGCCCCGGGGGGGGAGACCCAGTACTTC
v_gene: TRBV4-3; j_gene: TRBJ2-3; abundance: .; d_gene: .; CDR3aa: CASSQEWGDTQYF; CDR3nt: TGCGCCAGCAGCCAAGAGTGGGGGGATACGCAGTATTTT
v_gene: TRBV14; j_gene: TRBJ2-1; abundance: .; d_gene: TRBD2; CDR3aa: CASSHLAVSYNEQFF; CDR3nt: TGTGCCAGCAGCCACCTAGCGGTCTCCTACAATGAGCAGTTCTTC
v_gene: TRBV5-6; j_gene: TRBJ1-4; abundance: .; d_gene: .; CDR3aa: CASSRRPGEKLFF; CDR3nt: TGTGCCAGCAGCCGAAGACCCGGTGAAAAACTGTTTTTT
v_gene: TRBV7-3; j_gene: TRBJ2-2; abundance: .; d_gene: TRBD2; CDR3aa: CASSPPTAPTSGTGAGELFF; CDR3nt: TGTGCCAGCAGCCCTCCTACGGCCCCAACTAGCGGGACTGGCGCCGGGGAGCTGTTTTTT
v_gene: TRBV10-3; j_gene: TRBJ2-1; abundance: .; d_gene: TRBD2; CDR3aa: CATGAGTSGFYNEQFF; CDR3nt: TGTGCCACCGGGGCCGGGACTAGCGGGTTCTACAATGAGCAGTTCTTC
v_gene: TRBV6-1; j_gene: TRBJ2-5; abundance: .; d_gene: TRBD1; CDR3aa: CASSLGQGRETQYF; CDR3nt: TGTGCCAGCAGCCTAGGACAGGGAAGGGAGACCCAGTACTTC
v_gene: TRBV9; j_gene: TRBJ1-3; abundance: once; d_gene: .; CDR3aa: CASSVDLSGNTIYF; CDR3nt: TGTGCCAGCAGCGTAGATTTGTCTGGAAACACCATATATTTT
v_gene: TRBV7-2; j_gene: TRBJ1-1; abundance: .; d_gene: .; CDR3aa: CASSLRTVNTEAFF; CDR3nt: TGTGCCAGCAGCCTTAGGACGGTGAACACTGAAGCTTTCTTT
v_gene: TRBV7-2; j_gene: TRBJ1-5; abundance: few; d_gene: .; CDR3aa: CASSSSRGFQPQHF; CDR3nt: TGTGCCAGCAGCTCTAGTCGGGGGTTCCAGCCCCAGCATTTT
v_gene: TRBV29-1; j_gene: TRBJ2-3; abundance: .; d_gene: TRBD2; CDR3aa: CSGRTSGTDTQYF; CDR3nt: TGCAGCGGACGGACTAGCGGCACAGATACGCAGTATTTT
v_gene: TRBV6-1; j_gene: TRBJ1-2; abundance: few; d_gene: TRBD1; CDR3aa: CASTRTGGKDGYTF; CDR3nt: TGTGCCAGCACCCGGACAGGGGGTAAAGATGGCTACACCTTC
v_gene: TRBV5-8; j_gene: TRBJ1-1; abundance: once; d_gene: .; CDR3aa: CASSRYTGTRVTEAFF; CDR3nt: TGTGCCAGCAGCCGCTACACCGGGACACGCGTCACTGAAGCTTTCTTT
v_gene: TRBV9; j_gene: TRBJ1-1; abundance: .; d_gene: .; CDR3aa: CASSVGTGAMNTEAFF; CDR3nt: TGTGCCAGCAGCGTAGGAACAGGTGCCATGAACACTGAAGCTTTCTTT